Detailed here is one T cell receptor (beta chain). The entry originates in a study of blood T cell repertoires in COVID-19. Study overall: Acute and convalescent COVID-19 samples came from the United States, Italy and Spain.

Germline lookup yields CDR1 SGHRS and CDR2 YFSETQ. V lost 0 bases, J lost 4 bases, and 2 bases stayed unmatched. The CDR3 runs to 15 residues. Assay: immunoSEQ multiplex PCR; the TCRdb copy retains only in-frame clones and omits some. Counted here are fewer than 110,000 clones, roughly 92% occurring once; the ten biggest clones make up approximately 5.4%. The source material was peripheral blood. J is TRBJ2-5 and V is TRBV5-1, with 11 bases matching TRBD2. This TCR was sampled from a man aged 45 to 65 with active COVID-19. This chain's CDR3 is CASSLGLAGTETQYF. The CDR3 DNA follows: TGCGCCAGCAGCTTGGGACTAGCGGGAACAGAGACCCAGTACTTC.